This T cell receptor (beta chain) was profiled in a study of T cell responses to AZD1222 COVID-19 vaccine. On the study more broadly: Second-dose recipients at about 4 or about 12 weeks were treated as one pooled group. Study results and limitations: Unmutated regions of variants are reportedly targeted by nearly half of spike-specific TCRs. Donors were chiefly white British, with a greater number of females, and clonal diversity was perhaps underestimated. Spike was spanned by vaccine-associated CD4 TCRs, with dominance at 160-218 and 743-854.

This table comes from immunoSEQ multiplex PCR, and its TCRdb copy is limited to in-frame clones, with some not included. This sample yields over 120,000 clones, of which roughly 85% are seen a single time; around 8% belongs to the top ten. This clone was picked up a small number of times. What it binds is not known. V was pared by 0 bases and J by 5 bases, with 4 bases between. There are 12 residues in the CDR3. The germline V gene has CDR1 SGHAT and CDR2 FQNNGV. The V gene is TRBV11-2, the J gene TRBJ1-1; D not resolved. This TCR came from an adult in good health. Sequences were derived from peripheral blood, sampled on day 0 of AZD1222 vaccination. CDR3 protein: CASSLEFTEAFF. The DNA of the CDR3 is TGTGCCAGCAGCTTAGAGTTTACTGAAGCTTTCTTT.